A selection of T cell receptor beta chains follows, all from one sample in a study of T cells in Graves' hyperthyroidism and ophthalmopathy. TCRdb passed the multiplex PCR reads through MiXCR, listing each CDR3 protein once. This table has some 650,000 distinct CDR3 sequences, more than 15% appearing once. The source material was blood. These receptors all come from a woman in her 40s with Graves' ophthalmopathy. Both conserved end residues are part of each CDR3. A D gene is named only where the DNA matches it firmly. Size values are once, few and many counts, or a class for expanded clones, and some rows have none.

d_gene	abundance	v_gene	j_gene	CDR3aa	CDR3nt
.	many	TRBV28	TRBJ1-2	CASTFGLNNYGYTF	TGTGCCAGCACCTTCGGTTTAAACAACTATGGCTACACCTTC
.	many	TRBV6-2/TRBV6-3	TRBJ2-3	CASSPQNRGSTDTQYF	TGTGCCAGCAGTCCTCAGAATAGAGGGTCCACAGATACGCAGTATTTT
.	many	TRBV10-3	TRBJ2-5	CAIRGGVLSETQYF	TGTGCCATCAGAGGGGGGGTCCTCTCGGAGACCCAGTACTTC
TRBD1	.	TRBV4-1	TRBJ2-2	CASSHLTGGSGGELFF	TGCGCCAGCAGCCACCTCACAGGGGGCTCCGGCGGGGAGCTGTTTTTT
TRBD1	many	TRBV6-1	TRBJ1-1	CASSMGQLNPMNTEAFF	TGTGCCAGCAGTATGGGACAGCTCAACCCCATGAACACTGAAGCTTTCTTT
TRBD2	.	TRBV2	TRBJ2-7	CASSELAGSEQYF	TGTGCCAGCAGTGAACTAGCGGGAAGCGAGCAGTACTTC
TRBD1	many	TRBV20-1	TRBJ1-2	CSASQTGVSGGYTF	TGCAGTGCTAGCCAAACAGGGGTATCGGGAGGCTACACCTTC
.	few	TRBV3-1	TRBJ1-2	CASSQGTAGYTF	TGTGCCAGCAGCCAAGGAACGGCTGGCTACACCTTC
.	.	TRBV2	TRBJ2-7	CASSEEASIGSEQYF	TGTGCCAGCAGTGAAGAGGCCTCTATCGGCTCCGAGCAGTACTTC
.	.	TRBV28	TRBJ2-6	CASRVTTAGANVLTF	TGTGCCAGCAGAGTAACAACTGCTGGGGCCAACGTCCTGACTTTC
TRBD2	.	TRBV10-3	TRBJ2-1	CAISETSGRSLRSYNEQFF	TGTGCCATCAGTGAGACTAGCGGGAGATCCCTAAGGTCCTACAATGAGCAGTTCTTC
.	.	TRBV12-3/TRBV12-4	TRBJ1-2	CAILKGVYGYTF	TGTGCCATCCTCAAGGGGGTTTATGGCTACACCTTC
TRBD1	few	TRBV2	TRBJ2-5	CASKRDSGQETQYF	TGTGCCAGCAAAAGGGACAGCGGACAAGAGACCCAGTACTTC
.	many	TRBV20-1	TRBJ2-5	CSASGTTQETQYF	TGCAGTGCCTCAGGGACCACACAAGAGACCCAGTACTTC
.	many	TRBV12-5	TRBJ2-3	CASGSPQPIGADTQYF	TGTGCTAGTGGGTCTCCCCAACCGATAGGGGCCGATACGCAGTATTTT
TRBD1	.	TRBV27	TRBJ2-1	CASSQQGEKNEQFF	TGTGCCAGCAGTCAACAGGGGGAGAAAAATGAGCAGTTCTTC
.	.	TRBV7-9	TRBJ2-3	CASSTTRLTDTQYF	TGTGCCAGCAGCACCACTAGATTAACAGATACGCAGTATTTT
.	many	TRBV27	TRBJ1-1	CASSFGGTTEAFF	TGTGCCAGCAGTTTCGGGGGGACCACTGAAGCTTTCTTT
TRBD1	many	TRBV5-1	TRBJ2-7	CASSLQGGSYEQYF	TGTGCCAGCAGTTTACAGGGGGGAAGCTACGAGCAGTACTTC
TRBD1	many	TRBV11-2	TRBJ1-1	CASSLQGASTEAFF	TGTGCCAGCAGCTTACAGGGGGCGAGCACTGAAGCTTTCTTT